The 16 T cell receptor beta chains below come from one sample, sequenced in a study of OX40 agonist ivuxolimab in advanced cancers. The data were produced by immunoSEQ multiplex PCR, yet TCRdb's version contains in-frame clones alone and is incomplete. The sample comprises roughly 35,000 clones, approximately 92% of which are singletons, and 33% rests with the top ten. This specimen consisted of CD4+ or CD8+ T cells sorted from blood, obtained in a trial of the OX40 agonist ivuxolimab. These receptors all stem from an adult with an advanced solid tumor such as melanoma, head and neck, liver or kidney cancer.

The genes are TRBV4-3 and TRBJ1-2; no firm D call. Germline assignment: CDR1 LGHNA and CDR2 YSLEER. The CDR3 totals 13 residues. The germline V and J ends were trimmed by 1 base and 4 bases, with 7 bases remaining between them. CDR3 region: CASSQARTYGYTF. CDR3 nucleotide sequence: TGCGCCAGCAGCCAAGCGCGTACCTATGGCTACACCTTC.

The chain is built from TRBV7-9 and TRBJ2-2, with D uncertain. V lost 3 bases and J 1 base, leaving 9 bases between the germline ends. There are 15 residues in the CDR3. Germline V gene lookup returns CDR1 SEHNR and CDR2 FQNEAQ (reference sequence). The CDR3 region has the DNA TGTGCCAGCAGCTTCGGGTCCCAGAACACCGGGGAGCTGTTTTTT. It translates to CASSFGSQNTGELFF.

The chain links TRBV5-1 to TRBJ2-3; TRBD2 aligns across 7 bases. Germline V gene sequence: CDR1 SGHRS, CDR2 YFSETQ. The CDR3 totals 16 residues. The ends lost 4 bases at V and 4 bases at J; junction bases unmatched: 12. The CDR3 nucleotides are TGCGCCAGCAGCGCGGGGGTAGGGGAGTTGGCAGATACGCAGTATTTT. Amino acids: CASSAGVGELADTQYF.

V usage is TRBV9 and J usage is TRBJ2-3; D gene unclear. CDR3 length: 13 amino acids. Germline CDR1 and CDR2: SGDLS and YYNGEE. With 3 bases removed from V and 4 bases from J, the gap between germline ends came to 9 bases. The CDR3 DNA reads TGTGCCAGCAGCGCAGCCACGGCAGATACGCAGTATTTT. The encoded protein is CASSAATADTQYF.

The gene calls are TRBV5-4 and TRBJ1-6, with D unclear. The CDR3 length is 14 residues. Germline V gives CDR1 SGHNT, CDR2 YYREEE (reference sequence). Between the trimmed V and J ends, which lost 2 bases and 7 bases, there was a span of 10 bases. In nucleotides, the CDR3 is TGTGCCAGCAGCTTCCGGGCCAGCAATTCACCCCTCCACTTT. Its protein is CASSFRASNSPLHF.

The chain couples TRBV6-1 to TRBJ2-7; TRBD1 matches at 7 bases. Germline CDR1 and CDR2: MNHNS and SASEGT. The CDR3 extends over 12 amino acids. V was clipped by 8 bases and J by 2 bases; unmatched bases: 3. CDR3 amino acids: CASGDRAYEQYF. CDR3 bases: TGTGCCAGCGGAGACAGGGCCTACGAGCAGTACTTC.

V usage is TRBV20-1 and J usage is TRBJ2-5; D may be TRBD2 (6 bases). The better agreement between TRBJ2-7 and the DNA end casts doubt on the J call. This CDR3 has 11 amino acids. Germline-derived CDR1 and CDR2 are DFQATT and SNEGSKA (reference sequence). This CDR3 is CSARRDYEQYF. The CDR3 nucleotides read TGCAGTGCCCGGAGGGACTACGAGCAGTACTTC.

The rearrangement links TRBV4-1 to TRBJ1-2; the D is unclear. V lost 0 bases, J lost 4 bases, and 12 bases lay in between. Germline lookup yields CDR1 MGHRA and CDR2 YSYEKL. The CDR3 loop spans 15 amino acids. Written as DNA, the CDR3 is TGCGCCAGCAGCCAAGAATACACCCTCCCCTATGGCTACACCTTC. As protein: CASSQEYTLPYGYTF.

V is TRBV7-9 and J is TRBJ2-3; D is unresolved. V lost 4 bases, J lost 0 bases, and 8 bases lay in between. This CDR3 region has 14 residues. CDR1 is SEHNR, CDR2 FQNEAQ, per germline (reference sequence). The CDR3 DNA reads TGTGCCAGCAGCTCTCAATCTAGCACAGATACGCAGTATTTT. Translation gives CASSSQSSTDTQYF.

The chain couples TRBV11-2 to TRBJ2-5; 10 bases agree with TRBD2. CDR3 length equals 17 residues. The V gene end was trimmed by 4 bases and the J gene end by 6 bases; junction bases not matched to a gene: 14. CDR1 is SGHAT, CDR2 FQNNGV, per germline. For the CDR3, the DNA is TGTGCCAGCAGCTCACCCGCCCTAGCGGGGGTCCAGCAGACCCAGTACTTC. Its protein is CASSSPALAGVQQTQYF.

J is TRBJ2-1 and V is TRBV7-2; the D gene is possibly TRBD1 (6 bases). CDR1 SGHTA and CDR2 FQGNSA come from the germline V gene. The CDR3 runs to 14 residues. The ends were cut back, 7 bases at V and 4 bases at J, with 14 bases in the middle. The CDR3 sequence: CASTGGVSYNEQFF. The CDR3 bases are TGTGCCAGCACTGGGGGCGTTTCATACAATGAGCAGTTCTTC.

The DNA for the CDR3 is TGTGCCAGCAGCCCTCACGAAAAACTGTTTTTT. Protein: CASSPHEKLFF. V and J are TRBV11-2 and TRBJ1-4, with D unclear. Looked up from germline, CDR1 is SGHAT and CDR2 is FQNNGV. The V end lost 5 bases, the J end lost 8 bases, and 6 bases lay between the germline ends. This CDR3 comprises 11 residues. Full variable domain (outside the CDR3, taken from reference TRBV11-2 and TRBJ1-4): EAGVAQSPRYKIIEKRQSVAFWCNPISGHATLYWYQQILGQGPKLLIQFQNNGVVDDSQLPKDRFSAERLKGVDSTLKIQPAKLEDSAVYLCASSPHEKLFFGSGTQLSVL.

The chain recombines TRBV9 with TRBJ2-7; TRBD2 matches at 7 bases. There are 14 residues in the CDR3. Germline V CDR1 and CDR2: SGDLS, YYNGEE. The J segment lost 2 bases and the V segment lost 3 bases, leaving 5 bases of the junction unmatched. DNA of the CDR3: TGTGCCAGCAGCGCGGGAGGCACAGCCTACGAGCAGTACTTC. It codes for CASSAGGTAYEQYF.

This chain joins TRBV4-1 and TRBJ2-7; 10 bases match TRBD2. Germline CDR1 is MGHRA and CDR2 is YSYEKL. This CDR3 contains 17 residues. The V gene end was trimmed by 4 bases and the J gene end by 1 base; junction bases not matched to a gene: 10. The CDR3 loop reads CASSPASLAGASYEQYF. CDR3 nucleotides: TGCGCCAGCAGCCCAGCCTCTCTAGCGGGGGCTTCCTACGAGCAGTACTTC.

The chain combines TRBV6-5 with TRBJ1-5, with D possibly being TRBD1 (5 bases). V was clipped by 2 bases and J by 6 bases, with 8 bases between them. The CDR3 covers 13 residues. The germline V gene has CDR1 MNHEY and CDR2 SVGAGI. The DNA for the CDR3 is TGTGCCAGCAGTTACGGGGGGTTTCAGCCCCAGCATTTT. Amino acids: CASSYGGFQPQHF.

The gene calls are TRBV4-3 and TRBJ1-2; D gene unclear. The length of the CDR3 is 17 residues. Germline V lookup: CDR1 LGHNA, CDR2 YSLEER. Trimming removed 1 base from V and 4 bases from J, with 19 bases in between. The CDR3 here is CASSQGPREEAFYGYTF. CDR3 DNA: TGCGCCAGCAGCCAAGGCCCAAGGGAGGAGGCCTTCTATGGCTACACCTTC.